The subject of this entry is one T cell receptor beta chain. Within the sample, other DNA sequences also encode this same CDR3. This specimen belongs to a study of shared clonotypes between healthy human individuals. This CDR3 contains 13 residues. Trimming cost V 3 bases and J 0 bases, with 5 bases left between them. Germline CDR1 reads SGHKS; CDR2 reads YYEKEE (reference sequence). The table came from immunoSEQ multiplex PCR; TCRdb's copy has only in-frame clones and leaves some out. The sample shows about 710,000 clones, just under 75% of them seen only once. Material: memory CD4+ T cells sorted from blood. Subset meaning: CD45RA-negative fraction. The receptor's source is a woman aged 25 to 39 in good health. J is TRBJ2-3 and V is TRBV5-5, with unresolved D. The CDR3 DNA sequence: TGTGCCAGCAGCTCGCCCAGCACAGATACGCAGTATTTT. It yields the protein CASSSPSTDTQYF.